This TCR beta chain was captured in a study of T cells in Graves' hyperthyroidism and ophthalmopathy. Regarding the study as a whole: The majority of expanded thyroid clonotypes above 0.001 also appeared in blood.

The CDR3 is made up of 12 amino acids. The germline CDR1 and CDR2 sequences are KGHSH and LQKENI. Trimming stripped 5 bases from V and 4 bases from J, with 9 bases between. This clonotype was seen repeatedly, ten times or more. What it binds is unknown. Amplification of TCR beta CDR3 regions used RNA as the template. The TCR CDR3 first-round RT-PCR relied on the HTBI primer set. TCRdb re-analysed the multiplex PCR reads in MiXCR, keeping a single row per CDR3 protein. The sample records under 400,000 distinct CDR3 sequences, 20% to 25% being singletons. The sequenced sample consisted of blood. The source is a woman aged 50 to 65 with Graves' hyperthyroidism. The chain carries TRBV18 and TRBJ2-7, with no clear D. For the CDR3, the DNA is TGTGCCAGCTCATCAACAGAGTACGAGCAGTACTTC. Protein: CASSSTEYEQYF.